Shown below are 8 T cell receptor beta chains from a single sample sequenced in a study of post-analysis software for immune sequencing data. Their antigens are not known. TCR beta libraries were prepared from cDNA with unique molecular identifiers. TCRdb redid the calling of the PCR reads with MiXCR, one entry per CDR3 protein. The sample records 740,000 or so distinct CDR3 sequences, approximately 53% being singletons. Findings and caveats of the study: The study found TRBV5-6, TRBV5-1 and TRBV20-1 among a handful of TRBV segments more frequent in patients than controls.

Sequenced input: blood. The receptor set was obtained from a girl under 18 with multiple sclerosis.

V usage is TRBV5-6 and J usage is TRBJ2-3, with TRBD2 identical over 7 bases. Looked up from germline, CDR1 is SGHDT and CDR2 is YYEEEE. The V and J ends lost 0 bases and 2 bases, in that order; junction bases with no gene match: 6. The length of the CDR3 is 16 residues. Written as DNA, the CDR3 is TGTGCCAGCAGCTTGGCGGCTCGGGGGGACACAGATACGCAGTATTTT. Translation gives CASSLAARGDTDTQYF.

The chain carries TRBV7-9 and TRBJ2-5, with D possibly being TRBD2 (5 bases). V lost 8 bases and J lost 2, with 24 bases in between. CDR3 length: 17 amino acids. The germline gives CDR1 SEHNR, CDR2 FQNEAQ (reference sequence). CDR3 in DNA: TGTGCCAGCCAGGCGCGTGGTCTAGCCCTCCAGCAAGAGACCCAGTACTTC. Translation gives CASQARGLALQQETQYF.

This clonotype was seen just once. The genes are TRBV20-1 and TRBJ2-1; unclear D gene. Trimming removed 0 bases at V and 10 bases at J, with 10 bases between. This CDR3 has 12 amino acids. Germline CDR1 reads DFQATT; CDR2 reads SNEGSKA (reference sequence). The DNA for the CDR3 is TGCAGTGCTAGAGATAGAAGGCGGGAGCAGTTCTTC. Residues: CSARDRRREQFF.

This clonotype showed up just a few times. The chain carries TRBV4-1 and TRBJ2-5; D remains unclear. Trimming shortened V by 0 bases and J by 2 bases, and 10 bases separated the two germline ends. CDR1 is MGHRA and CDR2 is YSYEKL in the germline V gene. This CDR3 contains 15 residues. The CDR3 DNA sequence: TGCGCCAGCAGCCAAGATTCGGCAGTACAAGAGACCCAGTACTTC. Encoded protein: CASSQDSAVQETQYF.

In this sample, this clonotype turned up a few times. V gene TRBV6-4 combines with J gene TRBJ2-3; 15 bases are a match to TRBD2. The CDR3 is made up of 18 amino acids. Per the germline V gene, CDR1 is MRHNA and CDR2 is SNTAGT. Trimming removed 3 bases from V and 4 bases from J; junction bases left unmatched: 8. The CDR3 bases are TGTGCCAGCAGTGAAAGGACTAGCGGGGGGGCCGTGGCAGATACGCAGTATTTT. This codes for CASSERTSGGAVADTQYF.

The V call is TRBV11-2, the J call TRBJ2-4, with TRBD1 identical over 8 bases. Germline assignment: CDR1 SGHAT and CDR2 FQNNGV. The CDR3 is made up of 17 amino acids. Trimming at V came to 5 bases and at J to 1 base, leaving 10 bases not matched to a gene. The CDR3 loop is CASSPSNRGAAKNIQYF. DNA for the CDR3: TGTGCCAGCAGCCCTTCAAACAGGGGGGCGGCCAAAAACATTCAGTACTTC.

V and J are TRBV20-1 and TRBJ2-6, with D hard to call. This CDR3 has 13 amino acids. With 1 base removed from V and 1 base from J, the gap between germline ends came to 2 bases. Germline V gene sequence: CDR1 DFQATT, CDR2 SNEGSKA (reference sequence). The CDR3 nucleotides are TGCAGTGCTAGAGTTTCTGGGGCCAACGTCCTGACTTTC. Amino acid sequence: CSARVSGANVLTF.

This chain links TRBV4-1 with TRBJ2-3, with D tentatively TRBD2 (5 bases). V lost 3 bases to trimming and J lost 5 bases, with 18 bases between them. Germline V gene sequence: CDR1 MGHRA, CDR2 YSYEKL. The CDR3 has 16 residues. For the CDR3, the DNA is TGCGCCAGCAGCCACGTAATAAAGGACCGGGGAGATACGCAGTATTTT. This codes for CASSHVIKDRGDTQYF.